The 28 T cell receptor beta chains presented below share a single source sample, sequenced in a study of PD-1 blockade in classical Hodgkin lymphoma. Documented time point: newly diagnosed, previously untreated cHL patient sample. The assay was immunoSEQ multiplex PCR, and TCRdb's table has in-frame clones only and misses some. The repertoire holds roughly 70,000 clones, about 93% seen once, with around 2.5% in the top ten. Sequenced material: peripheral blood mononuclear cells (PBMCs). The receptor set was obtained from a human donor with classical Hodgkin lymphoma.

The gene calls are TRBV10-3 and TRBJ2-1; D is ambiguous. The CDR3 runs 16 residues. Germline CDR1 and CDR2: ENHRY and SYGVKD. V was pared by 0 bases and J by 4 bases, with 13 bases between. In DNA form, the CDR3 reads TGTGCCATCAGTGAGTCCGGCGGTTTTGTGTACAATGAGCAGTTCTTC. It translates to CAISESGGFVYNEQFF.

This clone has just a few counts. The chain couples TRBV6-1 to TRBJ2-7; D is undetermined. Germline V CDR1 and CDR2: MNHNS, SASEGT. V was clipped by 3 bases and J by 5 bases, with 11 bases between them. The CDR3 contains 13 residues. The CDR3 is CASSEGVGNEQYF. In DNA form, the CDR3 reads TGTGCCAGCAGTGAGGGTGTGGGAAACGAGCAGTACTTC.

This chain uses TRBV7-6 with TRBJ2-3, with 8 bases aligning to TRBD2. Trimming cost V 3 bases and J 2 bases; bases outside gene matches: 4. CDR3 length: 15 residues. Germline V gene data show CDR1 as SGHVS and CDR2 as FNYEAQ. Written as DNA, the CDR3 is TGTGCCAGCAGCTTTAGCGGGACCGACACAGATACGCAGTATTTT. Protein: CASSFSGTDTDTQYF.

The sample holds one count of this clone. The chain recombines TRBV10-3 with TRBJ2-1; D may correspond to TRBD1 or TRBD2 (5 bases each). Germline-derived CDR1 and CDR2 are ENHRY and SYGVKD. The V end lost 5 bases, the J end lost 5 bases, and 10 bases lay between the germline ends. The CDR3 totals 13 residues. As DNA, the CDR3 is TGTGCCATCAGTCGGGACCCCAACAATGAGCAGTTCTTC. The encoded protein is CAISRDPNNEQFF.

The chain joins TRBV7-9 to TRBJ1-2, with unresolved D. The CDR3 loop spans 12 amino acids. The germline CDR1 and CDR2 sequences are SEHNR and FQNEAQ (reference sequence). V gave up 5 bases and J gave up 5 bases, with 9 bases separating them. CDR3 amino acids: CASSKEGYGYTF. The CDR3 DNA reads as TGTGCCAGCAGCAAAGAAGGTTATGGCTACACCTTC.

This sequence joins TRBV29-1 and TRBJ1-5; possibly TRBD1 for D (5 bases). CDR3 length: 14 residues. Germline values: CDR1 SQVTM, CDR2 ANQGSEA. Trimming shortened V by 7 bases and J by 0 bases, and 13 bases separated the two germline ends. The CDR3 DNA follows: TGCAGCGCCGTAGAGGGGAATAGCAATCAGCCCCAGCATTTT. Protein sequence: CSAVEGNSNQPQHF. The whole variable domain, remainder taken from reference TRBV29-1 and TRBJ1-5, is SAVISQKPSRDICQRGTSLTIQCQVDSQVTMMFWYRQQPGQSLTLIATANQGSEATYESGFVIDKFPISRPNLTFSTLTVSNMSPEDSSIYLCSAVEGNSNQPQHFGDGTRLSIL.

This clone was found once. The chain carries TRBV6-6 and TRBJ1-2; the match to TRBD1 covers 9 bases. This CDR3 is 14 amino acids long. With V trimmed by 6 bases and J by 8 bases, 10 bases remained unmatched. Germline CDR1 and CDR2: MNHNY and SVGAGI (reference sequence). The DNA of the CDR3 is TGTGCCAGCAGCCGGACAGGGGATAATAACGGCTACACCTTC. The encoded protein is CASSRTGDNNGYTF.

The chain joins TRBV11-2 to TRBJ1-2, with TRBD1 matching over 8 bases. From germline, CDR1 is SGHAT and CDR2 FQNNGV. Trimming took 5 bases from V and 3 from J; bases not matched to a gene: 5. This CDR3 is 14 amino acids long. In nucleotides, the CDR3 is TGTGCCAGCAGCATGGACAGGGTTGACTATGGCTACACCTTC. Amino acid sequence: CASSMDRVDYGYTF.

The chain is built from TRBV9 and TRBJ2-7; D is possibly TRBD1 (6 bases). Germline CDR1 is SGDLS and CDR2 is YYNGEE. There are 15 residues in the CDR3. Trimming shortened V by 3 bases and J by 2 bases, and 15 bases separated the two germline ends. CDR3 region: CASSGSRGTPYEQYF. CDR3 DNA: TGTGCCAGCAGCGGATCCAGGGGAACCCCCTACGAGCAGTACTTC. The full variable domain, in which reference TRBV9 and TRBJ2-7 provide the parts outside the CDR3, is DSGVTQTPKHLITATGQRVTLRCSPRSGDLSVYWYQQSLDQGLQFLIQYYNGEERAKGNILERFSAQQFPDLHSELNLSSLELGDSALYFCASSGSRGTPYEQYFGPGTRLTVT.

The chain employs TRBV9 and TRBJ2-3; 10 bases are shared with TRBD2. Germline-derived CDR1 and CDR2 are SGDLS and YYNGEE. The CDR3 consists of 18 residues. V was clipped by 2 bases and J by 2 bases; unmatched bases: 11. CDR3 DNA sequence: TGTGCCAGCAGCGTTTCCGTTAGCGGGGGGACAGTCACAGATACGCAGTATTTT. It is translated as CASSVSVSGGTVTDTQYF.

The chain links TRBV6-5 to TRBJ1-1, with TRBD1 matching 7 bases. V dropped 9 bases and J dropped 5; count of bases not matched to a gene: 9. Looked up from germline, CDR1 is MNHEY and CDR2 is SVGAGI. The CDR3 length is 13 residues. The CDR3 DNA sequence: TGTGCCAGTCTCCGAAACAGGGGTACTGAAGCTTTCTTT. It translates to CASLRNRGTEAFF.

The rearrangement links TRBV4-1 to TRBJ2-2, with 8 nucleotides matching TRBD1. The CDR3 is made up of 15 amino acids. V was clipped by 1 base and J by 4 bases; unmatched bases: 2. Germline V gene data show CDR1 as MGHRA and CDR2 as YSYEKL. The CDR3 protein is CASSQAGGGTGELFF. DNA for the CDR3: TGCGCCAGCAGCCAAGCAGGGGGCGGCACCGGGGAGCTGTTTTTT.

The genes are TRBV6-6 and TRBJ1-1; tentatively, D is TRBD1 (5 bases). The CDR3 covers 12 residues. The germline CDR1 and CDR2 sequences are MNHNY and SVGAGI (reference sequence). Trimming pared 7 bases from V and 3 bases from J, leaving 9 bases between. CDR3 loop: CASTRGDTEAFF. In DNA, the CDR3 is TGTGCCAGCACCCGGGGGGACACTGAAGCTTTCTTT.

This clone has just one count. V and J are TRBV28 and TRBJ2-7; 15 positions agree with TRBD2. The trim removed 7 bases at V and 4 bases at J, leaving 17 bases unmatched. CDR3 length: 19 residues. Germline V CDR1 and CDR2: MDHEN, SYDVKM. The CDR3 nucleotides read TGTGCCAGCACTAAAAAGGGGACTAGCGGGGGGCCACCGCGTTACGAGCAGTACTTC. It specifies CASTKKGTSGGPPRYEQYF.

The chain is built from TRBV28 and TRBJ1-5; 8 bases line up with TRBD1. The CDR3 is 15 residues long. Germline V gene lookup returns CDR1 MDHEN and CDR2 SYDVKM. V lost 6 bases and J lost 1; bases outside the gene matches: 5. This CDR3 reads CASSSGGISNQPQHF. The CDR3 coding sequence is TGTGCCAGCAGCTCAGGGGGCATAAGCAATCAGCCCCAGCATTTT.

The chain links TRBV13 to TRBJ1-5, with 7 bases matching TRBD1. The V segment lost 0 bases and the J segment 4 bases; nucleotides outside the gene matches: 6. Germline V gene sequence: CDR1 PRHDT, CDR2 FYEKMQ (reference sequence). CDR3 length equals 16 residues. CDR3 residues: CASSLGYRGRNQPQHF. The CDR3 DNA follows: TGTGCCAGCAGCTTAGGCTACAGGGGAAGGAATCAGCCCCAGCATTTT.

The gene calls are TRBV11-3 and TRBJ2-3; D gene ambiguous. V was pared by 0 bases and J by 2 bases, with 9 bases between. The CDR3 length is 15 residues. Germline V gene sequence: CDR1 SGHNT, CDR2 YENEEA. The CDR3 region is CASSLDPRSTDTQYF. The CDR3 DNA follows: TGTGCCAGCAGCTTAGATCCAAGATCCACAGATACGCAGTATTTT.

The chain employs TRBV19 and TRBJ1-3; no clear D gene. The CDR3 runs 12 residues. The V end was cut by 8 bases, the J end by 9 bases, with 14 bases between. In germline, CDR1 is LNHDA, CDR2 SQIVND (reference sequence). CDR3 DNA: TGTGCCAGTCAACCGATCGGCGGCACCATATATTTT. It yields the protein CASQPIGGTIYF.

This clone is a singleton in its sample. The chain employs TRBV7-2 and TRBJ2-3, with TRBD2 identical over 8 bases. The CDR3 runs to 14 residues. Germline CDR1 reads SGHTA; CDR2 reads FQGNSA. V was clipped by 6 bases and J by 14 bases; unmatched bases: 16. CDR3 coding DNA: TGTGCCAGCAGTCAAACCCGGGAGGGTGGTCGGCGGTATTTT. Amino acids: CASSQTREGGRRYF.

The chain links TRBV9 to TRBJ2-3; D remains unclear. V shed 2 bases and J shed 0 bases, with 16 bases lying between them. This CDR3 is built from 17 residues. Germline values: CDR1 SGDLS, CDR2 YYNGEE. CDR3 loop: CASSVVDSRASTDTQYF. The CDR3 DNA reads as TGTGCCAGCAGCGTGGTTGACTCTCGTGCTAGCACAGATACGCAGTATTTT.

This clone was seen a handful of times. The V call is TRBV18, the J call TRBJ1-5; 7 bases agree with TRBD1. This CDR3 comprises 13 residues. The germline gives CDR1 KGHSH, CDR2 LQKENI. Germline trimming cut 3 bases from V and 5 bases from J; bases unmatched to any gene: 1. The CDR3 loop is CASSPQGDQPQHF. Here the CDR3 DNA reads TGTGCCAGCTCACCTCAGGGGGATCAGCCCCAGCATTTT.

The J gene is TRBJ1-2, the V gene TRBV7-3, with 7 bases fitting TRBD1. After removal of 3 bases from V and 4 bases from J, the junction contained 5 bases not matched to a gene. CDR3 length: 14 residues. Germline V CDR1 and CDR2: SGHTA, FQGTGA. CDR3 DNA sequence: TGTGCCAGCAGCTTTCCCCGGGACAGCTATGGCTACACCTTC. Protein product: CASSFPRDSYGYTF.

V and J are TRBV19 and TRBJ1-4; D is unclear. Per the germline V gene, CDR1 is LNHDA and CDR2 is SQIVND (reference sequence). Trimming removed 5 bases from V and 7 bases from J, with 14 bases in between. The CDR3 loop spans 14 amino acids. CDR3 bases: TGTGCCAGTAGTTGGGCCGGCGGTAGTGAAAAACTGTTTTTT. It yields the protein CASSWAGGSEKLFF.

This chain connects TRBV19 to TRBJ1-6; TRBD1 agrees at 10 bases. Germline trimming cut 6 bases from V and 8 bases from J; bases unmatched to any gene: 4. The CDR3 totals 14 residues. Looked up from germline, CDR1 is LNHDA and CDR2 is SQIVND (reference sequence). CDR3 nucleotides: TGTGCCAGTAGATTGACAGGGGGCTATTCACCCCTCCACTTT. This gives the protein CASRLTGGYSPLHF.

The chain has TRBV4-1 and TRBJ1-4, with 7 bases fitting TRBD1. With V trimmed by 6 bases and J by 3 bases, 4 bases remained unmatched. Per germline, CDR1 MGHRA and CDR2 YSYEKL. The CDR3 covers 14 residues. As DNA, the CDR3 is TGCGCCAGCAGAATGGGACAGCCTAATGAAAAACTGTTTTTT. Protein product: CASRMGQPNEKLFF.

The chain combines TRBV6-6 with TRBJ2-6; D might be TRBD1 (5 bases). The CDR3 spans 12 residues. The V end was cut by 1 base, the J end by 13 bases, with 8 bases between. In germline, CDR1 is MNHNY, CDR2 SVGAGI (reference sequence). The DNA for the CDR3 is TGTGCCAGCAGTTACTTGGACACGGTCCTGACTTTC. Amino acids: CASSYLDTVLTF.

The chain carries TRBV5-4 and TRBJ2-1; tentatively, D is TRBD2 (6 bases). Trimming cost V 6 bases and J 0 bases, with 16 bases left between them. Germline CDR1 and CDR2: SGHNT and YYREEE (reference sequence). This CDR3 is built from 16 residues. The CDR3 DNA sequence: TGTGCCAGCACCTATGGAGGGGCGAGCTCCTACAATGAGCAGTTCTTC. Its protein product is CASTYGGASSYNEQFF.

V usage is TRBV28 and J usage is TRBJ1-2; possibly TRBD1 for D (6 bases). This CDR3 has 13 amino acids. The V gene lost 10 bases and the J gene lost 6 bases, with 18 bases spanning the gap. From germline, CDR1 is MDHEN and CDR2 SYDVKM. CDR3 bases: TGTGCCATCCCGACACAGGGAAGACATGGCTACACCTTC. Encoded protein: CAIPTQGRHGYTF.